The 32 T cell receptor beta chains in this list originate from one sample, sequenced in a study of shared clonotypes between healthy human individuals. The table came from immunoSEQ multiplex PCR; TCRdb's copy has only in-frame clones and leaves some out. This repertoire shows about 1.5 million clones, nearly 99% found once; its top ten account for 0.4% to 0.45%. Material: naive CD4+ T cells sorted from blood. Stated subset: CD45RA+ positively selected. The receptors here all came from a man aged 30-40 years in good health.

J is TRBJ1-2 and V is TRBV5-1, with 8 bases fitting TRBD1. Per germline, CDR1 SGHRS and CDR2 YFSETQ. This CDR3 is 15 amino acids long. Trimming took 0 bases from V and 4 from J; bases not matched to a gene: 5. CDR3 sequence (DNA): TGCGCCAGCAGCTTGGAAACAGGGGGAGGCTATGGCTACACCTTC. Its protein is CASSLETGGGYGYTF.

Regarding this clone: This sample includes further DNA sequences coding for the same CDR3. The genes are TRBV7-2 and TRBJ2-3, with D unclear. Germline V lookup: CDR1 SGHTA, CDR2 FQGNSA. Between the trimmed V and J ends, which lost 5 bases and 2 bases, there was a span of 11 bases. The CDR3 length is 14 residues. The CDR3 loop is CASSRGRTTDTQYF. The CDR3, as DNA: TGTGCCAGCAGCCGCGGACGGACCACAGATACGCAGTATTTT.

The genes are TRBV25-1 and TRBJ2-5; a possible D gene is TRBD2 (6 bases). This CDR3 has 13 residues. Trimming removed 8 bases from V and 1 base from J, with 11 bases in between. Germline V CDR1 and CDR2: MGHDK, SYGVNS. CDR3 protein: CASGWDFQETQYF. The CDR3 region has the DNA TGTGCCAGCGGGTGGGACTTCCAAGAGACCCAGTACTTC.

The sample holds one count of this clone. V usage is TRBV28 and J usage is TRBJ1-5, with 10 positions matching TRBD1. The germline CDR1 and CDR2 sequences are MDHEN and SYDVKM. This CDR3 spans 16 amino acids. The junction had 7 bases not matched to a gene; V was cut back by 6 bases and J by 2 bases. Here the CDR3 DNA reads TGTGCCAGCAGCCCTGACAGGGGGCGCGGCAATCAGCCCCAGCATTTT. Encoded protein: CASSPDRGRGNQPQHF.

The chain combines TRBV5-4 with TRBJ2-5, with TRBD1 identical over 9 bases. The CDR3 consists of 15 residues. Germline V CDR1 and CDR2: SGHNT, YYREEE (reference sequence). Trimming at V came to 5 bases and at J to 2 bases, leaving 7 bases not matched to a gene. The CDR3 sequence: CASRLTGGVQETQYF. DNA of the CDR3: TGTGCCAGCAGGTTAACAGGGGGCGTACAAGAGACCCAGTACTTC.

The J gene is TRBJ1-1, the V gene TRBV6-6, with TRBD1 matching 7 bases. The germline gives CDR1 MNHNY, CDR2 SVGAGI (reference sequence). Trimming took 2 bases from V and 3 from J; bases not matched to a gene: 3. The CDR3 runs 14 residues. CDR3 region: CASSYRGRDTEAFF. The CDR3 coding sequence is TGTGCCAGCAGTTACAGGGGGCGCGACACTGAAGCTTTCTTT.

This chain joins TRBV2 and TRBJ2-3; D ambiguous. Per germline, CDR1 SNHLY and CDR2 FYNNEI. Deletions cut 3 bases from V and 0 bases from J, with 7 bases between. This CDR3 spans 14 amino acids. DNA of the CDR3: TGTGCCAGCAGTGATGGGTCTAGCACAGATACGCAGTATTTT. It yields the protein CASSDGSSTDTQYF.

This chain connects TRBV11-2 to TRBJ1-1, with TRBD1 as a possible D gene (5 bases). Germline V gives CDR1 SGHAT, CDR2 FQNNGV. The CDR3 loop spans 14 amino acids. V was trimmed by 4 bases and J by 0 bases, leaving 9 bases between them. The CDR3 nucleotides read TGTGCCAGCAGCTCTGGGGGGGTGAACACTGAAGCTTTCTTT. Protein: CASSSGGVNTEAFF.

The chain uses TRBV6-6 and TRBJ2-7, with TRBD1 as a possible D gene (5 bases). The CDR3 extends over 16 amino acids. Germline CDR1 MNHNY, CDR2 SVGAGI (reference sequence). Trimming pared 2 bases from V and 2 bases from J, leaving 16 bases between. This CDR3 is CASSYRTNPKAYEQYF. The CDR3 coding sequence is TGTGCCAGCAGTTACAGGACAAATCCCAAGGCCTACGAGCAGTACTTC.

The CDR3 DNA follows: TGTGCCAGCAGCTTGTTCGGACTAGCGGAAGGCGAGCAGTTCTTC. Protein sequence: CASSLFGLAEGEQFF. The chain recombines TRBV5-8 with TRBJ2-1, with 10 bases identical to TRBD2. The CDR3 runs to 15 residues. The ends lost 1 base at V and 10 bases at J; junction bases unmatched: 8. Germline CDR1 is SGHTS and CDR2 is YDEGEE. Variable domain in full (rest from reference TRBV5-8 and TRBJ2-1): EAGVTQSPTHLIKTRGQQATLRCSPISGHTSVYWYQQALGLGLQFLLWYDEGEERNRGNFPPRFSGRQFPNYSSELNVNALELEDSALYLCASSLFGLAEGEQFFGPGTRLTVL.

DNA of the CDR3: TGTGCCAGCAGTCGCGTCGGGGGTCAGCCCCAGCATTTT. It codes for CASSRVGGQPQHF. The V and J genes are TRBV14 and TRBJ1-5; TRBD1 might be the D (5 bases). This CDR3 has 13 amino acids. Per the germline V gene, CDR1 is SGHDN and CDR2 is FVKESK. Trimming shortened V by 6 bases and J by 6 bases, and 12 bases separated the two germline ends.

This chain joins TRBV6-6 and TRBJ1-1, with 9 bases lining up with TRBD1. The germline gives CDR1 MNHNY, CDR2 SVGAGI (reference sequence). This CDR3 has 16 amino acids. The V and J ends lost 5 bases and 1 base, in that order; junction bases with no gene match: 8. In DNA form, the CDR3 reads TGTGCCAGCAGTCGAACAGGGGGCGCGGAGAACACTGAAGCTTTCTTT. Amino acid sequence: CASSRTGGAENTEAFF.

The V and J genes are TRBV5-8 and TRBJ2-7, with D perhaps TRBD1 or TRBD2 (5 bases each). The germline V gene encodes CDR1 SGHTS and CDR2 YDEGEE. The CDR3 runs 15 residues. The V and J ends lost 1 base and 3 bases respectively, with 14 bases between them. The CDR3 sequence is CASSLSGQGGYEQYF. The CDR3 coding sequence is TGTGCCAGCAGCTTGTCCGGACAAGGAGGCTACGAGCAGTACTTC.

The chain couples TRBV6-1 to TRBJ1-1; 8 bases line up with TRBD1. Germline V gene lookup returns CDR1 MNHNS and CDR2 SASEGT. The V segment lost 7 bases and the J segment 2 bases; nucleotides outside the gene matches: 6. The CDR3 is 14 residues long. The CDR3 DNA sequence: TGTGCCAGCATGATGGACAGGGTTAACACTGAAGCTTTCTTT. Translated: CASMMDRVNTEAFF.

The V and J genes are TRBV6-1 and TRBJ1-5; the D is unclear. Germline values: CDR1 MNHNS, CDR2 SASEGT. The CDR3 has 14 residues. Trimming shortened V by 8 bases and J by 4 bases, and 15 bases separated the two germline ends. This CDR3 reads CASSGSKRNQPQHF. CDR3 coding DNA: TGTGCCAGCTCGGGCAGCAAGAGGAATCAGCCCCAGCATTTT.

CDR3 protein: CASRDGYTYEQYF. The CDR3 coding sequence is TGTGCCAGCAGGGATGGATACACCTACGAGCAGTACTTC. V gene TRBV28 combines with J gene TRBJ2-7; D uncertain. The germline V gene encodes CDR1 MDHEN and CDR2 SYDVKM. The CDR3 runs to 13 residues. V was trimmed by 6 bases and J by 2 bases, leaving 11 bases between them.

The chain links TRBV6-5 to TRBJ2-3; TRBD1 matches 8 bases. The J segment lost 4 bases and the V segment lost 7 bases, leaving 10 bases of the junction unmatched. The CDR3 contains 15 residues. Germline CDR1 MNHEY, CDR2 SVGAGI. The CDR3 DNA reads as TGTGCCAGCACCAGGACAGGGATAGAGGCAGATACGCAGTATTTT. Protein sequence: CASTRTGIEADTQYF.

This chain uses TRBV18 with TRBJ1-1, with D possibly being TRBD1 (5 bases). The V and J ends lost 4 bases and 0 bases respectively, with 15 bases between them. From germline, CDR1 is KGHSH and CDR2 LQKENI. The length of the CDR3 is 16 residues. The CDR3 loop is CASSRLQGGMNTEAFF. The CDR3 coding sequence is TGTGCCAGCTCACGGCTTCAGGGAGGAATGAACACTGAAGCTTTCTTT.

This chain joins TRBV5-6 and TRBJ2-2, with no clear D. The length of the CDR3 is 17 residues. Germline CDR1 and CDR2: SGHDT and YYEEEE. V was shortened by 0 bases and J by 3 bases, with 15 bases between the two germline ends. The CDR3 here is CASSLVVSNQDTGELFF. The CDR3 nucleotides read TGTGCCAGCAGCTTGGTGGTCTCCAACCAGGACACCGGGGAGCTGTTTTTT.

The chain combines TRBV11-3 with TRBJ2-1; 7 positions match TRBD2. In germline, CDR1 is SGHNT, CDR2 YENEEA. This CDR3 spans 19 amino acids. J gave up 0 bases and V 0 bases, and 11 bases lay outside the gene matches. The CDR3 DNA sequence: TGTGCCAGCAGCTTAGATGGGGGGGTAGGGTTCAGCTCCTACAATGAGCAGTTCTTC. As protein: CASSLDGGVGFSSYNEQFF.

This sequence joins TRBV7-9 and TRBJ2-3, with 8 bases fitting TRBD1. Per germline, CDR1 SEHNR and CDR2 FQNEAQ (reference sequence). J gave up 1 base and V 7 bases, and 7 bases lay outside the gene matches. This CDR3 has 15 amino acids. The CDR3 spells CASNHGQGGTDTQYF. The DNA of the CDR3 is TGTGCCAGCAACCACGGACAGGGAGGCACAGATACGCAGTATTTT.

This clone was seen a single time. The V call is TRBV14, the J call TRBJ2-7; 8 positions agree with TRBD1. The V gene end was trimmed by 4 bases and the J gene end by 6 bases; junction bases not matched to a gene: 2. This CDR3 has 12 residues. Looked up from germline, CDR1 is SGHDN and CDR2 is FVKESK. CDR3 DNA: TGTGCCAGCAGCCGGACAGGGTTCGAGCAGTACTTC. Amino acids: CASSRTGFEQYF. Using reference TRBV14 and TRBJ2-7 for the parts outside the CDR3, the full variable domain is EAGVTQFPSHSVIEKGQTVTLRCDPISGHDNLYWYRRVMGKEIKFLLHFVKESKQDESGMPNNRFLAERTGGTYSTLKVQPAELEDSGVYFCASSRTGFEQYFGPGTRLTVT.

The rearrangement joins TRBV6-5 to TRBJ2-3, with 10 positions matching TRBD2. V trimming: 3 bases; J trimming: 2 bases; junction bases outside the gene matches: 2. CDR3 length equals 15 residues. The V gene's germline CDR1 is MNHEY and CDR2 SVGAGI. This CDR3 is CASSYLAGATDTQYF. For the CDR3, the DNA is TGTGCCAGCAGTTATCTAGCGGGAGCCACAGATACGCAGTATTTT.

The CDR3 protein is CASSDGQGIRGANEQFF. Written as DNA, the CDR3 is TGTGCCAGCAGTGACGGACAGGGAATCAGAGGGGCGAATGAGCAGTTCTTC. This rearrangement joins TRBV27 to TRBJ2-1; 8 nucleotides line up with TRBD1. Germline V CDR1 and CDR2: MNHEY, SMNVEV (reference sequence). With V trimmed by 5 bases and J by 7 bases, 16 bases remained unmatched. The CDR3 length is 17 residues.

The chain has TRBV29-1 and TRBJ2-1; 9 bases fit TRBD2. Germline V CDR1 and CDR2: SQVTM, ANQGSEA. V dropped 6 bases and J dropped 4; count of bases not matched to a gene: 10. The CDR3 loop spans 15 amino acids. CDR3 coding DNA: TGCAGCGTCATCCCGGGACTAGCAGCATACAATGAGCAGTTCTTC. Its protein is CSVIPGLAAYNEQFF.

This chain joins TRBV5-4 and TRBJ2-3; 8 nucleotides agree with TRBD2. Trimming cost V 0 bases and J 0 bases; bases outside gene matches: 3. CDR3 length: 16 amino acids. Germline V gives CDR1 SGHNT, CDR2 YYREEE (reference sequence). CDR3 amino acids: CASSLGASGSTDTQYF. CDR3 in DNA: TGTGCCAGCAGCTTGGGGGCTAGCGGGAGCACAGATACGCAGTATTTT.

J is TRBJ2-3 and V is TRBV5-5; 9 nucleotides line up with TRBD2. CDR3 size: 19 residues. Unmatched junction bases numbered 15, after V lost 4 bases and J lost 0 bases. The germline CDR1 and CDR2 sequences are SGHKS and YYEKEE (reference sequence). The CDR3 nucleotides read TGTGCCAGCAGCCTGGGCGCGCTAGCGGGGATCACTAGCACAGATACGCAGTATTTT. Its translation is CASSLGALAGITSTDTQYF.

V usage is TRBV30 and J usage is TRBJ1-5; D is possibly TRBD1 (5 bases). Trimming pared 2 bases from V and 4 bases from J, leaving 18 bases between. Germline V CDR1 and CDR2: GTSNPN, SVGIG (reference sequence). The CDR3 is 16 residues long. The CDR3 here is CAWSSGEGLRNQPQHF. CDR3 nucleotide sequence: TGTGCCTGGAGTTCGGGGGAGGGACTAAGGAATCAGCCCCAGCATTTT.

The J gene is TRBJ1-1, the V gene TRBV11-2; D is uncertain. Germline assignment: CDR1 SGHAT and CDR2 FQNNGV. The CDR3 runs 14 residues. V was clipped by 0 bases and J by 6 bases, with 11 bases between them. CDR3 DNA: TGTGCCAGCAGCTTAGAACGTTCGGTCCCTGAAGCTTTCTTT. The encoded protein is CASSLERSVPEAFF.

Details on this clone: One end of the junction fails to match germline, which may point to a read error. This chain connects TRBV7-7 to TRBJ2-2, with no clear D. Germline CDR1 is SSHAT and CDR2 is FNYEAQ (reference sequence). The CDR3 covers 16 residues. CDR3 amino acids: CASSPQTGTNTGELFF. The CDR3 region has the DNA TGTGCTAGCAGCCCCCAGACCGGAACGAACACCGGGGAGCTGTTTTTT.

This chain connects TRBV9 to TRBJ2-1, with TRBD2 as a possible D gene (5 bases). The germline V and J ends were trimmed by 1 base and 4 bases, with 15 bases remaining between them. This CDR3 is 16 amino acids long. CDR1 is SGDLS, CDR2 YYNGEE, per germline. The CDR3 here is CASSVSGPSRYNEQFF. In nucleotides, the CDR3 is TGTGCCAGCAGCGTAAGCGGACCTTCGAGATACAATGAGCAGTTCTTC. Together with reference TRBV9 and TRBJ2-1, the CDR3 gives the full variable domain: DSGVTQTPKHLITATGQRVTLRCSPRSGDLSVYWYQQSLDQGLQFLIQYYNGEERAKGNILERFSAQQFPDLHSELNLSSLELGDSALYFCASSVSGPSRYNEQFFGPGTRLTVL.

In the case of this clone: The identical CDR3 is also encoded by other nucleotide sequences in the sample. This sequence joins TRBV2 and TRBJ2-5; D assignment may be TRBD1 or TRBD2 (5 bases each). Trimming took off 4 bases at V and 0 bases at J, with 9 bases between the two ends. Germline V gene lookup returns CDR1 SNHLY and CDR2 FYNNEI. This CDR3 is built from 14 residues. The CDR3 region is CASSGGVYQETQYF. DNA for the CDR3: TGTGCCAGCAGTGGAGGGGTGTACCAAGAGACCCAGTACTTC.